The 15 T cell receptor beta chains reported below all come from one sample, sequenced in a study of T-cell memory formation after mild COVID-19. Via MiXCR, TCRdb re-called the 5' RACE reads, giving one row per CDR3 protein. In the table there are 84,000 or so distinct CDR3 sequences, more than 11% of which are singletons. Specimen: PBMCs or a T cell subset sorted from them (not recorded which). The receptors come from an adult woman who had mild COVID-19 (a few samples of this study predate the infection). Cell type and time point are not known.

This clonotype showed up many times. V is TRBV29-1 and J is TRBJ2-5, with 10 bases fitting TRBD2. With 1 base clipped from V and 5 bases from J, the junction kept 4 bases outside the gene matches. The CDR3 extends over 14 amino acids. Germline CDR1 and CDR2: SQVTM and ANQGSEA. CDR3: CSVEGLAGVETQYF. The CDR3 bases are TGCAGCGTTGAAGGTCTAGCGGGAGTTGAGACCCAGTACTTC.

This chain joins TRBV12-3 or TRBV12-4 and TRBJ2-1; D is unresolved. Trimming took off 5 bases at V and 10 bases at J, with 12 bases between the two ends. CDR3 size: 12 residues. CDR3 bases: TGTGCCAGCAGTCCCGGACCTAGAGAGCAGTTCTTC. Amino acid sequence: CASSPGPREQFF.

This clonotype was counted only a few times. CDR3 coding DNA: TGTGCCAGCAGCCCGGGGGAGTACTATGGCTACACCTTC. This codes for CASSPGEYYGYTF. V is TRBV4-2 and J is TRBJ1-2, with D perhaps TRBD1 (5 bases). The CDR3 is made up of 13 amino acids. V was cut by 4 bases and J by 3 bases, with 9 bases left in between. The germline V gene has CDR1 LGHNA and CDR2 YNFKEQ.

This clonotype was picked up a small number of times. V is TRBV11-3 and J is TRBJ2-1, with 9 bases aligning to TRBD2. Germline assignment: CDR1 SGHNT and CDR2 YENEEA. V was clipped by 4 bases and J by 2 bases; unmatched bases: 6. The CDR3 contains 16 residues. CDR3 sequence: CASSSTWTSAYNEQFF. In DNA form, the CDR3 reads TGTGCCAGCAGCTCCACCTGGACTAGCGCCTACAATGAGCAGTTCTTC.

This clonotype was recorded many times. DNA for the CDR3: TGTGCCAGCAGCGCTACTAGCGGGGGGGGTCCACAGTATTTT. Translated: CASSATSGGGPQYF. V is TRBV9 and J is TRBJ2-3; 13 bases fit TRBD2. Per germline, CDR1 SGDLS and CDR2 YYNGEE. The CDR3 loop spans 14 amino acids. The J segment lost 12 bases and the V segment lost 3 bases, leaving 7 bases of the junction unmatched.

This clonotype was detected only a few times. The chain recombines TRBV20-1 with TRBJ2-2; weak D call: TRBD1 (6 bases). Trimming removed 0 bases from V and 6 bases from J, with 14 bases in between. This CDR3 has 15 residues. Germline CDR1 is DFQATT and CDR2 is SNEGSKA (reference sequence). The CDR3 is CSARDLRGRAGELFF. The CDR3 DNA reads TGCAGTGCTAGAGATCTCAGGGGAAGAGCCGGGGAGCTGTTTTTT.

This chain joins TRBV27 and TRBJ2-1; no clear D. The V end was cut by 4 bases, the J end by 6 bases, with 16 bases between. Germline CDR1 and CDR2: MNHEY and SMNVEV (reference sequence). The CDR3 is 15 amino acids. The DNA for the CDR3 is TGTGCCAGCAGTTCCCCTTTGGACCGCGCCAATGAGCAGTTCTTC. Encoded protein: CASSSPLDRANEQFF.

The count of this clonotype is one. V and J are TRBV3-1 and TRBJ1-1; 10 bases map to TRBD1. From germline, CDR1 is LGHDT and CDR2 YNNKEL (reference sequence). The CDR3 totals 14 residues. J gave up 8 bases and V 3 bases, and 6 bases lay outside the gene matches. The DNA for the CDR3 is TGTGCCAGCAGCCATCCGGGACAGGGGCTAGAAGCTTTCTTT. Its protein is CASSHPGQGLEAFF.

Many counts were recorded for this clonotype. The rearrangement joins TRBV2 to TRBJ2-1; D remains ambiguous. The CDR3 runs to 16 residues. V lost 5 bases to trimming and J lost 0 bases, with 14 bases between them. The germline V gene has CDR1 SNHLY and CDR2 FYNNEI. CDR3: CASSPLSESSYNEQFF. The CDR3, as DNA: TGTGCCAGCAGTCCGCTCTCCGAGTCCTCCTACAATGAGCAGTTCTTC.

This clonotype was counted between two and nine times. The chain uses TRBV9 and TRBJ2-5; tentative D call: TRBD1 (6 bases). This CDR3 has 13 amino acids. Trimming took off 3 bases at V and 5 bases at J, with 11 bases between the two ends. The germline gives CDR1 SGDLS, CDR2 YYNGEE. The CDR3 region has the DNA TGTGCCAGCAGCGCAGGGGTTTTGGAGACCCAGTACTTC. Protein: CASSAGVLETQYF.

The V gene is TRBV20-1, the J gene TRBJ2-1; D tentatively reads TRBD1 or TRBD2 (5 bases each). Germline V lookup: CDR1 DFQATT, CDR2 SNEGSKA (reference sequence). Trimming took off 6 bases at V and 7 bases at J, with 16 bases between the two ends. The CDR3 is 13 amino acids. The CDR3 reads CSANEGPFNEQFF. In DNA form, the CDR3 reads TGCAGTGCCAACGAGGGACCCTTTAATGAGCAGTTCTTC.

This clonotype has more than one count but fewer than ten. This chain uses TRBV15 with TRBJ2-1, with 8 positions matching TRBD2. CDR1 LNHNV and CDR2 YYDKDF come from the germline V gene (reference sequence). With 3 bases clipped from V and 1 base from J, the junction kept 5 bases outside the gene matches. The CDR3 has 16 amino acids. The CDR3 region is CATSRSSGLSYNEQFF. The CDR3 coding sequence is TGTGCCACCAGCAGGTCTAGCGGGTTGTCCTACAATGAGCAGTTCTTC.

This clonotype has at least ten counts. The V call is TRBV29-1, the J call TRBJ2-1; D unresolved. Trimming left V 1 base short and J 6 bases short, with 10 bases between. From germline, CDR1 is SQVTM and CDR2 ANQGSEA. CDR3 length equals 13 residues. CDR3 coding DNA: TGCAGCGTTGAAGGGTCCAGCGTCAATGAGCAGTTCTTC. Translation: CSVEGSSVNEQFF.

The rearrangement joins TRBV4-3 to TRBJ2-1, with D perhaps assigned TRBD1 or TRBD2 (5 bases each). V was cut by 0 bases and J by 5 bases, with 8 bases left in between. Germline CDR1 reads LGHNA; CDR2 reads YSLEER. The CDR3 covers 14 residues. This CDR3 is CASSQDGTHNEQFF. The CDR3 nucleotides are TGCGCCAGCAGCCAAGATGGGACCCACAATGAGCAGTTCTTC.

This clonotype was counted a few times. The CDR3 region is CSAIQTGWGYGYTF. The CDR3 nucleotides are TGCAGTGCTATACAGACCGGATGGGGCTATGGCTACACCTTC. The rearrangement joins TRBV20-1 to TRBJ1-2; D is uncertain. The CDR3 covers 14 residues. Trimming pared 4 bases from V and 4 bases from J, leaving 16 bases between. The germline CDR1 and CDR2 sequences are DFQATT and SNEGSKA (reference sequence).